The 29 T cell receptor beta chains given below trace back to one sample, sequenced in a study of T-cell reconstitution after alpha-beta-depleted transplantation in children. Molecular barcoding with unique molecular identifiers was used for the TCRbeta library. Via MiXCR, TCRdb re-called the PCR reads, giving one row per CDR3 protein. The sample carries around 380,000 distinct CDR3 sequences, around 9.9% recorded once. This specimen was PBMCs from the stem cell graft donor, taken from the stem cell graft. The receptors derive from a human donor who donated a stem cell graft to a child with acute myeloid leukemia.

The chain joins TRBV5-1 to TRBJ2-7; TRBD1 aligns across 8 bases. This CDR3 spans 14 amino acids. J lost 0 bases, V lost 5 bases, and 4 bases had no gene match. The germline V gene has CDR1 SGHRS and CDR2 YFSETQ. CDR3 sequence (DNA): TGCGCCAGCAGGGCGACAGGGGCCTCCTACGAGCAGTACTTC. This codes for CASRATGASYEQYF.

The rearrangement uses TRBV7-2 and TRBJ1-4, with 9 bases matching TRBD1. V shed 8 bases, J shed 8 bases, and the junction held 6 bases outside the gene matches. CDR3 size: 13 residues. Germline lookup yields CDR1 SGHTA and CDR2 FQGNSA. In nucleotides, the CDR3 is TGTGCCAGCCAACAGGGGGCGGGGGAAAAACTGTTTTTT. It yields the protein CASQQGAGEKLFF.

As to this clonotype: A read error is possible here, since a much larger clone lies one base away. The chain has TRBV6-5 and TRBJ1-5, with D perhaps TRBD1 (5 bases). V dropped 2 bases and J dropped 4 bases, with 6 bases sitting between them. This CDR3 has 13 amino acids. Germline V gene sequence: CDR1 MNHEY, CDR2 SVGAGI. The CDR3 protein is CASSYGANQPQHF. In nucleotides, the CDR3 is TGTGCCAGCAGTTACGGGGCGAATCAGCCCCAGCATTTT.

The chain combines TRBV7-9 with TRBJ1-5; 9 positions match TRBD1. Germline trimming cut 5 bases from V and 4 bases from J; bases unmatched to any gene: 9. The CDR3 length is 16 residues. Per the germline V gene, CDR1 is SEHNR and CDR2 is FQNEAQ (reference sequence). The CDR3 bases are TGTGCCAGCAGCCCCCGCGGGGGACAGGGAAATCAGCCCCAGCATTTT. Residues: CASSPRGGQGNQPQHF.

This clonotype was detected ten times or more. V usage is TRBV29-1 and J usage is TRBJ2-2; 12 nucleotides agree with TRBD2. The CDR3 length is 14 residues. V lost 7 bases, J lost 5 bases, and 5 bases stayed unmatched. Germline CDR1 reads SQVTM; CDR2 reads ANQGSEA. The CDR3 DNA sequence: TGCAGCGCGTCTAGCGGGAGGGATACCGGGGAGCTGTTTTTT. Translating gives CSASSGRDTGELFF.

This clonotype was seen a few times. The CDR3 region is CASSLVGVPNTEAFF. For the CDR3, the DNA is TGTGCCAGCAGCTTGGTAGGGGTTCCGAACACTGAAGCTTTCTTT. The chain uses TRBV5-6 and TRBJ1-1; D is possibly TRBD1 (5 bases). Trimming pared 0 bases from V and 1 base from J, leaving 10 bases between. This CDR3 contains 15 residues. Germline-derived CDR1 and CDR2 are SGHDT and YYEEEE.

This clonotype was picked up a small number of times. This chain links TRBV10-3 with TRBJ2-7, with 8 positions matching TRBD1. CDR3 length equals 13 residues. V trimming: 6 bases; J trimming: 6 bases; junction bases outside the gene matches: 7. The germline CDR1 and CDR2 sequences are ENHRY and SYGVKD. Here the CDR3 DNA reads TGTGCCATCAGACTGGACAGGGCGGGCGAGCAGTACTTC. This gives the protein CAIRLDRAGEQYF.

This clonotype was detected ten times or more. The chain employs TRBV25-1 and TRBJ2-1, with 7 bases lining up with TRBD2. Looked up from germline, CDR1 is MGHDK and CDR2 is SYGVNS. The V gene end was trimmed by 3 bases and the J gene end by 8 bases; junction bases not matched to a gene: 28. The CDR3 is 21 residues long. DNA of the CDR3: TGTGCCAGCAGTGACCAAACCGAGAGCCCTCCGAGGGGCGGGAGTTTGGATGAGCAGTTCTTC. Amino acid sequence: CASSDQTESPPRGGSLDEQFF.

CDR3 amino acids: CASRLGQGNYGYTF. In DNA form, the CDR3 reads TGTGCCAGCAGACTCGGACAGGGGAACTATGGCTACACCTTC. The chain couples TRBV6-2 or TRBV6-3 to TRBJ1-2; 9 bases line up with TRBD1. This CDR3 region has 14 residues. V shed 6 bases and J 2 bases; nucleotides not matched to a gene: 4. CDR1 MNHEY and CDR2 SVGEGT come from the germline V gene.

This clonotype was picked up a small number of times. The chain has TRBV7-9 and TRBJ2-7; 9 bases align to TRBD2. The CDR3 is 17 residues long. The junction had 7 bases not matched to a gene; V was cut back by 1 base and J by 0 bases. From germline, CDR1 is SEHNR and CDR2 FQNEAQ (reference sequence). CDR3 sequence (DNA): TGTGCCAGCAGCTTAGACGTGCGGGAGGGTAGCTCCTACGAGCAGTACTTC. Its protein product is CASSLDVREGSSYEQYF.

This clonotype was seen a few times. This chain links TRBV2 with TRBJ1-5, with TRBD1 as a possible D gene (5 bases). Trimming pared 2 bases from V and 5 bases from J, leaving 10 bases between. CDR1 is SNHLY and CDR2 is FYNNEI in the germline V gene. This CDR3 contains 14 residues. The CDR3 region is CASSESQGYQPQHF. The CDR3 coding sequence is TGTGCCAGCAGTGAAAGTCAGGGTTATCAGCCCCAGCATTTT. Full variable domain (missing parts from reference TRBV2 and TRBJ1-5): EPEVTQTPSHQVTQMGQEVILRCVPISNHLYFYWYRQILGQKVEFLVSFYNNEISEKSEIFDDQFSVERPDGSNFTLKIRSTKLEDSAMYFCASSESQGYQPQHFGDGTRLSIL.

There are a few counts of this clonotype. The chain employs TRBV15 and TRBJ2-1; the D is unclear. Trimming shortened V by 0 bases and J by 0 bases, and 12 bases separated the two germline ends. CDR3 length: 17 amino acids. The V gene's germline CDR1 is LNHNV and CDR2 YYDKDF (reference sequence). The CDR3: CATSRDYQIPSYNEQFF. CDR3 bases: TGTGCCACCAGCAGAGATTACCAGATTCCCTCCTACAATGAGCAGTTCTTC.

There are a few counts of this clonotype. The J gene is TRBJ1-4, the V gene TRBV14; D is uncertain. The germline V gene encodes CDR1 SGHDN and CDR2 FVKESK. The CDR3 consists of 14 residues. V was clipped by 1 base and J by 11 bases, with 14 bases between them. CDR3 sequence: CASSQALAGFKLFF. As DNA, the CDR3 is TGTGCCAGCAGCCAAGCCCTGGCAGGCTTCAAACTGTTTTTT.

The gene calls are TRBV7-2 and TRBJ1-5; 9 bases fit TRBD1. This CDR3 is built from 15 residues. The V and J ends lost 4 bases and 4 bases, in that order; junction bases with no gene match: 5. Germline V lookup: CDR1 SGHTA, CDR2 FQGNSA. The CDR3 bases are TGTGCCAGCAGCTCCGGGACAGGGTTTAATCAGCCCCAGCATTTT. This codes for CASSSGTGFNQPQHF.

In this sample, this clonotype turned up a few times. The J gene is TRBJ2-5, the V gene TRBV18; maybe TRBD1 (6 bases). CDR1 is KGHSH and CDR2 is LQKENI in the germline V gene. The CDR3 is made up of 15 amino acids. V was cut by 4 bases and J by 2 bases, with 14 bases left in between. In DNA form, the CDR3 reads TGTGCCAGCTCACGTAGGGGGAACAATCAAGAGACCCAGTACTTC. This gives the protein CASSRRGNNQETQYF.

The chain couples TRBV12-5 to TRBJ2-5; D remains unclear. The CDR3 has 14 amino acids. CDR1 and CDR2 (germline): LGHNT, FRNRAP. Trimming took off 2 bases at V and 4 bases at J, with 11 bases between the two ends. The chain's CDR3 is CASGLTTSRETQYF. The CDR3 region has the DNA TGTGCTAGTGGTTTGACGACATCGCGAGAGACCCAGTACTTC.

This clonotype was seen only a few times. The rearrangement links TRBV4-1 to TRBJ2-3, with a weak D call TRBD2 (6 bases). CDR1 is MGHRA and CDR2 is YSYEKL in the germline V gene. The CDR3 covers 13 residues. V lost 0 bases and J 7 bases, leaving 8 bases between the germline ends. The CDR3 DNA follows: TGCGCCAGCAGCCAAGATGCGGGGAATACGCAGTATTTT. This sequence encodes CASSQDAGNTQYF.

The chain links TRBV3-1 to TRBJ1-2; the match to TRBD1 covers 8 bases. The CDR3 totals 15 residues. Per germline, CDR1 LGHDT and CDR2 YNNKEL (reference sequence). The J segment lost 4 bases and the V segment lost 1 base, leaving 5 bases of the junction unmatched. CDR3 coding DNA: TGTGCCAGCAGCCAAGTATCAGGGGGCACCTATGGCTACACCTTC. This gives the protein CASSQVSGGTYGYTF. The variable domain in full, with the rest retrieved from reference TRBV3-1 and TRBJ1-2, is DTAVSQTPKYLVTQMGNDKSIKCEQNLGHDTMYWYKQDSKKFLKIMFSYNNKELIINETVPNRFSPKSPDKAHLNLHINSLELGDSAVYFCASSQVSGGTYGYTFGSGTRLTVV.

This clonotype occurred a few times. J is TRBJ2-1 and V is TRBV9, with 7 bases aligning to TRBD2. This CDR3 has 16 residues. In germline, CDR1 is SGDLS, CDR2 YYNGEE. The V and J ends lost 0 bases and 2 bases, in that order; junction bases with no gene match: 5. The CDR3 nucleotides read TGTGCCAGCAGCGTAGCCGGGACTACCACCTACAATGAGCAGTTCTTC. It translates to CASSVAGTTTYNEQFF. Drawing the rest from reference TRBV9 and TRBJ2-1, the complete variable domain is DSGVTQTPKHLITATGQRVTLRCSPRSGDLSVYWYQQSLDQGLQFLIQYYNGEERAKGNILERFSAQQFPDLHSELNLSSLELGDSALYFCASSVAGTTTYNEQFFGPGTRLTVL.

There are a few counts of this clonotype. The V and J genes are TRBV7-2 and TRBJ2-4; D gene uncertain. This CDR3 has 16 amino acids. Germline values: CDR1 SGHTA, CDR2 FQGNSA. Trimming pared 3 bases from V and 1 base from J, leaving 13 bases between. The CDR3 is CASSFAWAGAKNIQYF. In DNA form, the CDR3 reads TGTGCCAGCAGCTTTGCATGGGCAGGCGCCAAAAACATTCAGTACTTC.

The chain couples TRBV6-5 to TRBJ1-2; maybe TRBD1 (5 bases). Germline V gene sequence: CDR1 MNHEY, CDR2 SVGAGI. The V and J ends lost 2 bases and 0 bases respectively, with 13 bases between them. The CDR3 runs 16 residues. CDR3 amino acids: CASSYGGDRTNYGYTF. The CDR3 nucleotides are TGTGCCAGCAGTTACGGTGGGGACCGGACTAACTATGGCTACACCTTC.

The CDR3 DNA follows: TGTGCCATCAAATCAGACCAGGGCCAGCCCCAGCATTTT. The encoded protein is CAIKSDQGQPQHF. The chain employs TRBV10-3 and TRBJ1-5; TRBD1 might be the D (5 bases). Trimming cost V 7 bases and J 7 bases, with 14 bases left between them. Looked up from germline, CDR1 is ENHRY and CDR2 is SYGVKD. The CDR3 contains 13 residues.

V is TRBV11-2 and J is TRBJ2-2; 13 bases match TRBD2. The CDR3 covers 18 residues. Trimming removed 1 base from V and 6 bases from J; junction bases left unmatched: 8. The germline gives CDR1 SGHAT, CDR2 FQNNGV. In DNA, the CDR3 is TGTGCCAGCAGCTTAGGTCGTCCCGGACTAGCGGGGGCCGGGGAGCTGTTTTTT. Translated: CASSLGRPGLAGAGELFF.

The V gene is TRBV18, the J gene TRBJ2-5; D possibly corresponds to TRBD1 (6 bases). The CDR3 spans 13 residues. Looked up from germline, CDR1 is KGHSH and CDR2 is LQKENI. Trimming removed 4 bases from V and 6 bases from J, with 12 bases in between. This CDR3 is CASSQDQGKTQYF. For the CDR3, the DNA is TGTGCCAGCTCACAGGACCAGGGGAAGACCCAGTACTTC.

This clonotype was counted only a few times. V and J are TRBV5-1 and TRBJ2-5, with TRBD2 matching over 11 bases. The CDR3 covers 15 residues. The germline V gene has CDR1 SGHRS and CDR2 YFSETQ. V lost 4 bases to trimming and J lost 5 bases; unmatched junction nucleotides: 7. The CDR3: CASSKNLAGGETQYF. The DNA for the CDR3 is TGCGCCAGCAGCAAAAACCTAGCGGGGGGTGAGACCCAGTACTTC. Variable domain in full (rest from reference TRBV5-1 and TRBJ2-5): KAGVTQTPRYLIKTRGQQVTLSCSPISGHRSVSWYQQTPGQGLQFLFEYFSETQRNKGNFPGRFSGRQFSNSRSEMNVSTLELGDSALYLCASSKNLAGGETQYFGPGTRLLVL.

This clonotype showed up many times. The V call is TRBV29-1, the J call TRBJ2-5, with 9 bases aligning to TRBD1. Germline CDR1 reads SQVTM; CDR2 reads ANQGSEA. J lost 2 bases, V lost 6 bases, and 4 bases had no gene match. This CDR3 is built from 13 residues. The CDR3 spells CSVKGQGQETQYF. CDR3 in DNA: TGCAGCGTCAAAGGACAGGGGCAAGAGACCCAGTACTTC.

This clonotype appeared a few times. The V and J genes are TRBV12-3 or TRBV12-4 and TRBJ1-2, with 9 bases lining up with TRBD1. The CDR3 spans 16 residues. With V trimmed by 5 bases and J by 8 bases, 15 bases remained unmatched. For the CDR3, the DNA is TGTGCCAGCAGTACGTACTCACCGGGACAGGGAATAGGCTACACCTTC. Protein sequence: CASSTYSPGQGIGYTF.

This clonotype was seen repeatedly, ten times or more. The J gene is TRBJ1-1, the V gene TRBV28; possible D gene TRBD1, 6 bases. V was pared by 8 bases and J by 0 bases, with 13 bases between. Germline V gene lookup returns CDR1 MDHEN and CDR2 SYDVKM. This CDR3 is built from 14 residues. CDR3 in amino acids: CASASGAMNTEAFF. CDR3 nucleotides: TGTGCCAGCGCTTCAGGGGCTATGAACACTGAAGCTTTCTTT.

The chain carries TRBV4-3 and TRBJ2-3; D could derive from TRBD1 or TRBD2 (5 bases each). Germline-derived CDR1 and CDR2 are LGHNA and YSLEER. The CDR3 runs to 15 residues. V lost 0 bases and J 1 base, leaving 8 bases between the germline ends. DNA of the CDR3: TGCGCCAGCAGCCAAGAACGGGACGGCACAGATACGCAGTATTTT. Its protein is CASSQERDGTDTQYF.